The 5 T cell receptor beta chains given below trace back to one sample, sequenced in a study of tumor-infiltrating lymphocytes in primary liver carcinoma. Reverse transcription of approximately 0.55 ug total RNA with a constant-region primer produced TCR beta cDNA. ARM-PCR was slightly modified, and three nested multiplex PCR rounds with it gave rise to the TCR beta libraries. A C-beta reverse primer and TRBV1-TRBV30 forward primers served in each of the first two PCR rounds, at ten to eleven cycles apiece. From the multiplex PCR reads, TCRdb called clonotypes with MiXCR, one entry per CDR3 protein. The data contain tens of thousands of distinct CDR3 sequences, 69% of them seen just once; the ten biggest clones take up less than 30%. Co-extraction of RNA and DNA was performed on roughly 17-32 mg of unsorted bulk tissue. Sequencing was carried out using tumor-adjacent normal liver tissue. Receptors originate from a man in his forties with primary liver carcinoma and hepatitis B virus infection.

A few counts support this clonotype. A single base separates this from a much larger clone, so it may be a read error. J is TRBJ2-1 and V is TRBV29-1, with a tentative D call TRBD1 (6 bases). V was cut by 6 bases and J by 8 bases, with 14 bases left in between. The CDR3 runs 12 residues. Germline V gene lookup returns CDR1 SQVTM and CDR2 ANQGSEA. This chain's CDR3 is CSVELTGDEQFF. The CDR3 region has the DNA TGCAGCGTCGAACTGACAGGAGATGAGCAGTTCTTC.

The chain joins TRBV7-9 to TRBJ2-7; TRBD2 is a possible D gene (5 bases). The CDR3 is 14 residues long. Trimming took off 7 bases at V and 3 bases at J, with 16 bases between the two ends. Germline values: CDR1 SEHNR, CDR2 FQNEAQ (reference sequence). The CDR3 sequence is CASIQTNEYYEQYF. CDR3 DNA sequence: TGTGCCAGCATCCAGACTAACGAGTACTACGAGCAGTACTTC.

Comments on this clonotype: Possible read error: a much larger clone is one base away. The chain is built from TRBV7-9 and TRBJ2-3; D is possibly TRBD2 (6 bases). Trimming pared 10 bases from V and 5 bases from J, leaving 19 bases between. Germline assignment: CDR1 SEHNR and CDR2 FQNEAQ (reference sequence). This CDR3 is 14 amino acids long. DNA of the CDR3: TGTGCCAACGAACTCAACGGGGGAGAAGATACGCAGTATTTT. Its translation is CANELNGGEDTQYF. The whole variable domain, filled in from reference TRBV7-9 and TRBJ2-3, reads DTGVSQNPRHKITKRGQNVTFRCDPISEHNRLYWYRQTLGQGPEFLTYFQNEAQLEKSRLLSDRFSAERPKGSFSTLEIQRTEQGDSAMYLCANELNGGEDTQYFGPGTRLTVL.

A note on this clonotype: Sequence at one end of the junction differs from germline and may be a read error. The chain combines TRBV12-3 or TRBV12-4 with TRBJ2-4; D is perhaps TRBD1 (5 bases). The CDR3 consists of 15 residues. This chain's CDR3 is CASSLRSGAKYIQYF. CDR3 nucleotide sequence: TGTGCCAGCAGTTTACGCTCTGGGGCCAAATACATTCAGTATTTC.

Of note for this clonotype: The CDR3 end shows no conserved phenylalanine or tryptophan, and so a read error is likely. This sequence joins TRBV11-3 and TRBJ2-1; D not resolved. Germline CDR1 and CDR2: SGHNT and YENEEA. This CDR3 spans 14 amino acids. Trimming removed 1 base from V and 6 bases from J, with 10 bases in between. The CDR3 DNA sequence: TGTGCCAGCAGCTTAGGGGTCAGCATCAATGAGCAGTTCTCC. Translating it yields CASSLGVSINEQFS.